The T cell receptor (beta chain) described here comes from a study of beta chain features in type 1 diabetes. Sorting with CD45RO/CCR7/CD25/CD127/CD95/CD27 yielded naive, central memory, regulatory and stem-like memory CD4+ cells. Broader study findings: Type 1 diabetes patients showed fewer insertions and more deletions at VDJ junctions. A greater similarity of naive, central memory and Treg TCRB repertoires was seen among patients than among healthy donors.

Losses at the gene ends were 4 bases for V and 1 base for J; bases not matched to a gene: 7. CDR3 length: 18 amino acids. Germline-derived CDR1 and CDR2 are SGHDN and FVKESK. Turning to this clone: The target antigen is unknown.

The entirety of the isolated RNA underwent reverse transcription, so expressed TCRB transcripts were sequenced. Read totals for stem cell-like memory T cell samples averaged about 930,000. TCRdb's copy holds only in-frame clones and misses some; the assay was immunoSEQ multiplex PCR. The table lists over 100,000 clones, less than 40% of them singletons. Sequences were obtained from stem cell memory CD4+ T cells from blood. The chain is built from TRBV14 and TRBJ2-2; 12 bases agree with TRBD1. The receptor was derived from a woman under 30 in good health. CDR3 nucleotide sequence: TGTGCCAGCAGCCGGGGGACAGGGGGCGTTTGGAACACCGGGGAGCTGTTTTTT. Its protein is CASSRGTGGVWNTGELFF.